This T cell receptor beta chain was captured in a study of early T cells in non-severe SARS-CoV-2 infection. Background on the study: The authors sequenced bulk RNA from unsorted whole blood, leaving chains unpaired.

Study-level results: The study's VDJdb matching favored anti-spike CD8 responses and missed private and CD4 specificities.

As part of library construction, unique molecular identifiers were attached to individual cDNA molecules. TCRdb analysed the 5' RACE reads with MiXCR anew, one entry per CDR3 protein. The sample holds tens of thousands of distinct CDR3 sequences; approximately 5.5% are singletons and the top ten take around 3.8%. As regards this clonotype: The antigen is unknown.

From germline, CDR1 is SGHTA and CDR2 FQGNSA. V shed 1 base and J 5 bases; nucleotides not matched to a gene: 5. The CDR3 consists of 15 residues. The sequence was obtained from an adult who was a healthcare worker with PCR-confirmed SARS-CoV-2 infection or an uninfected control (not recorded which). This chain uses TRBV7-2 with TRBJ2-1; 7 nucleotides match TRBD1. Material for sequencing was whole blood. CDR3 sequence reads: CASSLDRDSHNEQFF. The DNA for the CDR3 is TGTGCCAGCAGCTTAGATCGGGACAGTCACAATGAGCAGTTCTTC.